The 25 T cell receptor beta chains below all came from one sample that was sequenced in a study of blood T cell repertoires in COVID-19. Some clones are missing from TCRdb's copy, which holds only in-frame ones; the method was immunoSEQ multiplex PCR. The repertoire holds approximately 81,000 clones, with around 80% as singletons. Sequenced: peripheral blood. Receptor source: a human donor in a cohort sampled during active COVID-19.

The J gene is TRBJ2-7, the V gene TRBV5-1; the D gene is possibly TRBD2 (5 bases). The germline V and J ends were trimmed by 0 bases and 2 bases, with 18 bases remaining between them. This CDR3 contains 17 residues. Germline V gene sequence: CDR1 SGHRS, CDR2 YFSETQ. The CDR3 sequence: CASSLAPTTSFPYEQYF. In DNA form, the CDR3 reads TGCGCCAGCAGCTTGGCCCCTACTACTAGTTTCCCCTACGAGCAGTACTTC.

The chain joins TRBV5-1 to TRBJ2-7; 7 bases fit TRBD1. V gave up 4 bases and J gave up 3 bases; unmatched junction bases: 4. There are 13 residues in the CDR3. Germline CDR1 reads SGHRS; CDR2 reads YFSETQ. In nucleotides, the CDR3 is TGCGCCAGCAGCGACAGGGACGACTACGAGCAGTACTTC. Protein sequence: CASSDRDDYEQYF.

The gene calls are TRBV7-2 and TRBJ2-7; TRBD1 is a possible D gene (5 bases). V lost 1 base, J lost 5 bases, and 9 bases lay in between. Germline values: CDR1 SGHTA, CDR2 FQGNSA. This CDR3 has 13 amino acids. The CDR3 loop is CASSLEGFHEQYF. The CDR3 coding sequence is TGTGCCAGCAGCTTAGAGGGGTTCCACGAGCAGTACTTC. The full variable domain, in which reference TRBV7-2 and TRBJ2-7 provide the parts outside the CDR3, is GAGVSQSPSNKVTEKGKDVELRCDPISGHTALYWYRQSLGQGLEFLIYFQGNSAPDKSGLPSDRFSAERTGGSVSTLTIQRTQQEDSAVYLCASSLEGFHEQYFGPGTRLTVT.

This clone has a single count. The gene calls are TRBV29-1 and TRBJ2-7, with a weak D call TRBD2 (5 bases). Germline assignment: CDR1 SQVTM and CDR2 ANQGSEA. The CDR3 loop spans 12 amino acids. The V gene lost 6 bases and the J gene lost 4 bases, with 13 bases spanning the gap. CDR3 sequence reads: CSVLGSGYEQYF. The CDR3 DNA is TGCAGCGTCCTAGGCTCGGGGTACGAGCAGTACTTC.

V and J are TRBV5-4 and TRBJ2-5; 13 bases line up with TRBD2. Per germline, CDR1 SGHNT and CDR2 YYREEE (reference sequence). V was clipped by 4 bases and J by 4 bases; unmatched bases: 13. This CDR3 has 18 residues. The CDR3 loop reads CASSAGPGTSGVVETQYF. The CDR3 DNA follows: TGTGCCAGCAGCGCCGGACCCGGGACTAGCGGGGTAGTAGAGACCCAGTACTTC.

V gene TRBV7-9 combines with J gene TRBJ1-2, with D perhaps TRBD1 (6 bases). Trimming pared 7 bases from V and 8 bases from J, leaving 20 bases between. Germline CDR1 and CDR2: SEHNR and FQNEAQ (reference sequence). The CDR3 totals 14 residues. This chain's CDR3 is CASTRAAGEGGYTF. CDR3 nucleotides: TGTGCCAGCACCCGCGCGGCAGGGGAGGGCGGCTACACCTTC.

The chain carries TRBV4-2 and TRBJ1-5; no clear D. The length of the CDR3 is 15 residues. V gave up 0 bases and J gave up 1 base, with 7 bases separating them. Germline V gene data show CDR1 as LGHNA and CDR2 as YNFKEQ. This CDR3 reads CASSQDLSSNQPQHF. In DNA, the CDR3 is TGTGCCAGCAGCCAAGATCTGTCGAGCAATCAGCCCCAGCATTTT.

This clone turned up a few times. This sequence joins TRBV5-1 and TRBJ2-1; 7 positions match TRBD1. Germline lookup yields CDR1 SGHRS and CDR2 YFSETQ. The CDR3 totals 16 residues. With 0 bases clipped from V and 8 bases from J, the junction kept 11 bases outside the gene matches. The CDR3 loop reads CASSLVGGWQGDEQFF. CDR3 DNA: TGCGCCAGCAGCTTGGTAGGTGGCTGGCAGGGGGATGAGCAGTTCTTC.

This chain's CDR3 is CASSQGSGVTGELFF. The CDR3 DNA is TGTGCCAGCAGCCAAGGGTCGGGGGTAACCGGGGAGCTGTTTTTT. The chain carries TRBV3-1 (or the pseudogene TRBV3-2) and TRBJ2-2, with D possibly being TRBD2 (6 bases). Germline V gene lookup returns CDR1 LGHDT and CDR2 YNNKEL (reference sequence). CDR3 length: 15 amino acids. V was clipped by 1 base and J by 5 bases, with 11 bases between them.

The chain joins TRBV5-6 to TRBJ1-2; maybe TRBD1 (6 bases). V lost 0 bases and J lost 0, with 12 bases in between. The CDR3 is 16 amino acids. Germline V gene sequence: CDR1 SGHDT, CDR2 YYEEEE. The CDR3 nucleotides read TGTGCCAGCAGCTTGGTTGGGGACATCGCTAACTATGGCTACACCTTC. It yields the protein CASSLVGDIANYGYTF.

This clone was observed a handful of times. The chain couples TRBV5-4 to TRBJ2-2; 8 bases are shared with TRBD1. After removal of 4 bases from V and 4 bases from J, the junction contained 6 bases not matched to a gene. Germline V gives CDR1 SGHNT, CDR2 YYREEE (reference sequence). The CDR3 runs 15 residues. The DNA for the CDR3 is TGTGCCAGCAGCATAGCAGGGGGCACCACCGGGGAGCTGTTTTTT. Translation: CASSIAGGTTGELFF. The variable domain in full, with the rest retrieved from reference TRBV5-4 and TRBJ2-2, is ETGVTQSPTHLIKTRGQQVTLRCSSQSGHNTVSWYQQALGQGPQFIFQYYREEENGRGNFPPRFSGLQFPNYSSELNVNALELDDSALYLCASSIAGGTTGELFFGEGSRLTVL.

This chain links TRBV6-4 with TRBJ1-2, with D perhaps matching TRBD1 (5 bases). Trimming left V 0 bases short and J 8 bases short, with 13 bases between. The CDR3 sequence is 14 residues long. CDR1 MRHNA and CDR2 SNTAGT come from the germline V gene. Here the CDR3 reads CASSDSTVSLGYTF. The CDR3 coding sequence is TGTGCCAGCAGTGACTCGACAGTATCACTAGGCTACACCTTC.

The genes are TRBV19 and TRBJ2-6; 7 nucleotides line up with TRBD1. There are 18 residues in the CDR3. Germline V gene lookup returns CDR1 LNHDA and CDR2 SQIVND (reference sequence). V gave up 6 bases and J gave up 1 base; unmatched junction bases: 12. CDR3 coding DNA: TGTGCCAGTAGGAAGAGGGGAAGGGGACAGTCTGGGGCCAACGTCCTGACTTTC. It translates to CASRKRGRGQSGANVLTF.

This chain connects TRBV18 to TRBJ2-3; 8 bases fit TRBD1. The CDR3 has 15 residues. Unmatched junction bases numbered 8, after V lost 6 bases and J lost 3 bases. Germline V gene data show CDR1 as KGHSH and CDR2 as LQKENI. CDR3 amino acids: CASSSLGQETDTQYF. The CDR3 DNA reads TGTGCCAGCTCCTCCCTGGGACAGGAGACAGATACGCAGTATTTT.

The chain uses TRBV3-1 (or the pseudogene TRBV3-2) and TRBJ1-1, with unresolved D. Per the germline V gene, CDR1 is LGHDT and CDR2 is YNNKEL (reference sequence). Trimming cost V 1 base and J 1 base, with 10 bases left between them. CDR3 length: 15 residues. CDR3 nucleotide sequence: TGTGCCAGCAGCCAAGCGGAGGTAGCGAACACTGAAGCTTTCTTT. Translation gives CASSQAEVANTEAFF.

The CDR3: CASSRKDSNTEAFF. CDR3 bases: TGCGCCAGCAGCCGAAAAGACAGTAACACTGAAGCTTTCTTT. This sequence joins TRBV4-1 and TRBJ1-1, with D perhaps TRBD1 (5 bases). CDR1 is MGHRA and CDR2 is YSYEKL in the germline V gene. V was clipped by 4 bases and J by 2 bases, with 11 bases between them. The CDR3 loop spans 14 amino acids.

The J gene is TRBJ2-2, the V gene TRBV9, with D maybe TRBD1 (6 bases). The CDR3 runs 16 residues. Per germline, CDR1 SGDLS and CDR2 YYNGEE. Trimming left V 4 bases short and J 0 bases short, with 13 bases between. CDR3 protein: CASSYRDITNTGELFF. CDR3 sequence (DNA): TGTGCCAGCAGCTACAGGGACATTACGAACACCGGGGAGCTGTTTTTT.

The V and J genes are TRBV3-1 (or the pseudogene TRBV3-2) and TRBJ2-7; a weak D match, TRBD1 (5 bases). CDR3 length: 15 amino acids. Between the trimmed V and J ends, which lost 0 bases and 4 bases, there was a span of 13 bases. Per the germline V gene, CDR1 is LGHDT and CDR2 is YNNKEL (reference sequence). CDR3 in amino acids: CASSQDKGKGYEQYF. For the CDR3, the DNA is TGTGCCAGCAGCCAAGACAAGGGTAAGGGGTACGAGCAGTACTTC.

The CDR3 DNA reads as TGTGCCAGCAGCCGCCGTCTAAAACTCCGGGACAGGGATTACGAGCAGTACTTC. The encoded protein is CASSRRLKLRDRDYEQYF. This chain joins TRBV5-6 and TRBJ2-7, with 9 bases matching TRBD1. The CDR3 covers 18 residues. V dropped 4 bases and J dropped 4; count of bases not matched to a gene: 18. Germline lookup yields CDR1 SGHDT and CDR2 YYEEEE.

The chain recombines TRBV4-2 with TRBJ1-1; D gene ambiguous. In germline, CDR1 is LGHNA, CDR2 YNFKEQ. CDR3 length: 16 amino acids. With 0 bases removed from V and 5 bases from J, the gap between germline ends came to 16 bases. The CDR3 here is CASSQDPGLLVTEAFF. DNA for the CDR3: TGTGCCAGCAGCCAAGATCCAGGTCTATTAGTTACTGAAGCTTTCTTT.

This chain joins TRBV4-3 and TRBJ2-6; D is perhaps TRBD1 (5 bases). CDR3 length: 18 residues. The germline gives CDR1 LGHNA, CDR2 YSLEER. The ends were cut back, 0 bases at V and 0 bases at J, with 12 bases in the middle. CDR3 amino acids: CASSQDTQGFSGANVLTF. CDR3 nucleotides: TGCGCCAGCAGCCAAGATACCCAGGGCTTCTCTGGGGCCAACGTCCTGACTTTC.

The chain has TRBV19 and TRBJ2-3; no firm D call. CDR1 is LNHDA and CDR2 is SQIVND in the germline V gene (reference sequence). V lost 10 bases to trimming and J lost 7 bases, with 3 bases between them. The CDR3 contains 8 residues. The CDR3 DNA follows: TGTGCCACGTATACGCAGTATTTT. Its protein is CATYTQYF. Filled out from reference TRBV19 and TRBJ2-3, the complete variable domain reads DGGITQSPKYLFRKEGQNVTLSCEQNLNHDAMYWYRQDPGQGLRLIYYSQIVNDFQKGDIAEGYSVSREKKESFPLTVTSAQKNPTAFYLCATYTQYFGPGTRLTVL.

This clone was recorded a few times. This chain connects TRBV3-1 (or the pseudogene TRBV3-2) to TRBJ1-2, with D perhaps matching TRBD1 (5 bases). V was pared by 2 bases and J by 2 bases, with 9 bases between. The CDR3 has 14 residues. Germline V gene sequence: CDR1 LGHDT, CDR2 YNNKEL (reference sequence). The CDR3 loop is CASSQQAGNYGYTF. CDR3 sequence (DNA): TGTGCCAGCAGCCAACAGGCAGGGAACTATGGCTACACCTTC.

The chain has TRBV5-4 and TRBJ1-5; D perhaps matches TRBD1 (6 bases). Germline CDR1 reads SGHNT; CDR2 reads YYREEE (reference sequence). V was clipped by 4 bases and J by 5 bases, with 13 bases between them. The CDR3 length is 14 residues. This CDR3 is CASSPGRGHQPQHF. The CDR3 bases are TGTGCCAGCAGCCCTGGCAGGGGACATCAGCCCCAGCATTTT.

This clone was counted once. The V gene is TRBV5-4, the J gene TRBJ2-5; D is ambiguous. Looked up from germline, CDR1 is SGHNT and CDR2 is YYREEE (reference sequence). CDR3 length: 13 residues. V was cut by 3 bases and J by 0 bases, with 6 bases left in between. The CDR3 loop is CASSWPDQETQYF. The CDR3 coding sequence is TGTGCCAGCAGCTGGCCAGACCAAGAGACCCAGTACTTC. The complete variable domain, with remaining parts taken from reference TRBV5-4 and TRBJ2-5, reads ETGVTQSPTHLIKTRGQQVTLRCSSQSGHNTVSWYQQALGQGPQFIFQYYREEENGRGNFPPRFSGLQFPNYSSELNVNALELDDSALYLCASSWPDQETQYFGPGTRLLVL.